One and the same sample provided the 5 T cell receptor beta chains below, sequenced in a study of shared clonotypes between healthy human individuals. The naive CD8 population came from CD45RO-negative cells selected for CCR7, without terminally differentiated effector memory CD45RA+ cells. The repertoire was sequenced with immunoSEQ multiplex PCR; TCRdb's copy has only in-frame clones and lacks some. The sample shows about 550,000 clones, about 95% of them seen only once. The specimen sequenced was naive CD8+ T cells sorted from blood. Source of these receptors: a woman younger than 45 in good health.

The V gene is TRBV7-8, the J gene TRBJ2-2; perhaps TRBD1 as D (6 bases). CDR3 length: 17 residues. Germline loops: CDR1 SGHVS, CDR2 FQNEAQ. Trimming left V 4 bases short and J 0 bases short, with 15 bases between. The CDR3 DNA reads TGTGCCAGCAGCTCGCCCTGGGACAAGGCGAACACCGGGGAGCTGTTTTTT. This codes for CASSSPWDKANTGELFF.

The CDR3 region is CASSRDPAYNEQFF. The CDR3 DNA reads TGTGCCAGCAGCCGGGACCCCGCCTACAATGAGCAGTTCTTC. The V call is TRBV7-9, the J call TRBJ2-1, with D possibly called TRBD1 or TRBD2 (5 bases each). V gave up 5 bases and J gave up 2 bases, with 10 bases separating them. Germline V gives CDR1 SEHNR, CDR2 FQNEAQ (reference sequence). The length of the CDR3 is 14 residues.

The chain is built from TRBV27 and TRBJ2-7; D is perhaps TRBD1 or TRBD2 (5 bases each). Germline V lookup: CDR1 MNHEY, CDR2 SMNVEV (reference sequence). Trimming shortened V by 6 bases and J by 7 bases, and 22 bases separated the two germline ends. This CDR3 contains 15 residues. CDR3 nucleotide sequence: TGTGCCAGCAGAGAGGGGCACTATCCGATAGGGGAGCAGTACTTC. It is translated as CASREGHYPIGEQYF.

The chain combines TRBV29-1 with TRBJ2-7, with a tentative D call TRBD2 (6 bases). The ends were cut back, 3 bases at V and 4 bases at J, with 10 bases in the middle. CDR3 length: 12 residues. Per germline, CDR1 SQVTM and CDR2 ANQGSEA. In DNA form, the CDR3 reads TGCAGCGTTGAGTTAGCGGAATACGAGCAGTACTTC. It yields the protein CSVELAEYEQYF.

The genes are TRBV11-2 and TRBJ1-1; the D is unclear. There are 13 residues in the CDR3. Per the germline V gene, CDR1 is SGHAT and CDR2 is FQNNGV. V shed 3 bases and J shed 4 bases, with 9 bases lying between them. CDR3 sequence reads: CASSFLESTEAFF. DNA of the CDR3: TGTGCCAGCAGCTTTCTCGAATCCACTGAAGCTTTCTTT.